What follows describes a single TCR beta chain. The germline V gene encodes CDR1 MNHEY and CDR2 SVGAGI. Trimming stripped 7 bases from V and 4 bases from J, with 16 bases between. The CDR3 has 14 amino acids. This sample was included in a study of shared clonotypes between healthy human individuals. The data were produced by immunoSEQ multiplex PCR, yet TCRdb's version contains in-frame clones alone and is incomplete. This sample has 2 million to 2.5 million clones; roughly 92% occur once, and the top ten carry around 0.35%. The chain combines TRBV6-5 with TRBJ1-1; tentative D call: TRBD1 (6 bases). Sequencing was done on a sample of naive CD4+ T cells from PBMCs. Subset reported: CD45RA+ positively selected. This sequence originates from a man younger than 35 in good health. Some clones in this sample may be carry-over from other donors' samples. CDR3 in amino acids: CASNNRAGGTEAFF. Here the CDR3 DNA reads TGTGCCAGCAATAACAGGGCGGGCGGCACTGAAGCTTTCTTT.